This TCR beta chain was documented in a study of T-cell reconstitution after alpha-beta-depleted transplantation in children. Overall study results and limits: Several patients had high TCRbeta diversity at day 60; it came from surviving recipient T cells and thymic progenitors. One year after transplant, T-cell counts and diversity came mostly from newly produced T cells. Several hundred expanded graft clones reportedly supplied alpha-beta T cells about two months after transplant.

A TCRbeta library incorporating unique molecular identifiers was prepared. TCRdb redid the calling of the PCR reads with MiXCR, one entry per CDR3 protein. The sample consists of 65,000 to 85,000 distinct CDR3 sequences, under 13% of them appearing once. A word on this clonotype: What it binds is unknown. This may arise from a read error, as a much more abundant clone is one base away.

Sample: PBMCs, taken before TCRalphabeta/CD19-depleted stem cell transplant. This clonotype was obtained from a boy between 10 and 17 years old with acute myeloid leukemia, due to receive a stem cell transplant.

CDR3: CAISTHQGLGNTIYF. The CDR3 region has the DNA TGTGCCATCAGCACTCACCAGGGACTTGGAAACACCATATATTTT. V is TRBV7-2 and J is TRBJ1-3; tentative D call: TRBD1 (5 bases). The CDR3 has 15 amino acids. In germline, CDR1 is SGHTA, CDR2 FQGNSA.